Following are 29 T cell receptor beta chains from one sample sequenced in a study of blood T cell repertoires in COVID-19. TCRdb keeps only in-frame clones here, not all; method: immunoSEQ multiplex PCR. The profile shows 150,000 to 250,000 clones, around 75% of them singletons. Sequencing input: peripheral blood. Receptors originate from a middle-aged woman with COVID-19, enrolled during active disease.

The V and J genes are TRBV7-9 and TRBJ2-7; 9 nucleotides agree with TRBD1. The CDR3 has 12 residues. CDR1 and CDR2 from the germline V gene are SEHNR and FQNEAQ (reference sequence). The V gene end was trimmed by 8 bases and the J gene end by 6 bases; junction bases not matched to a gene: 5. CDR3 DNA sequence: TGTGCCAGCGGGGACAGGGCCAGCGAGCAGTACTTC. Its translation is CASGDRASEQYF.

V is TRBV10-3 and J is TRBJ2-5; tentative D call: TRBD2 (7 bases). The germline gives CDR1 ENHRY, CDR2 SYGVKD. V lost 8 bases and J 2 bases, leaving 15 bases between the germline ends. The CDR3 consists of 14 residues. The CDR3 DNA is TGTGCCATCGGGAGGGGGGGCAATCAAGAGACCCAGTACTTC. Its translation: CAIGRGGNQETQYF.

This chain joins TRBV7-2 and TRBJ2-5; weak D call: TRBD2 (6 bases). Trimming shortened V by 0 bases and J by 1 base, and 12 bases separated the two germline ends. Germline V CDR1 and CDR2: SGHTA, FQGNSA. The CDR3 has 16 residues. The CDR3 reads CASSLAGGSGQETQYF. The CDR3 coding sequence is TGTGCCAGCAGCTTAGCGGGAGGATCAGGCCAAGAGACCCAGTACTTC.

This clone was seen only a few times. The CDR3 region is CASGDSYVSYEQYF. For the CDR3, the DNA is TGCGCCAGCGGGGACAGTTATGTTTCCTACGAGCAGTACTTC. The genes are TRBV5-1 and TRBJ2-7; 7 bases are a match to TRBD1. The V gene end was trimmed by 7 bases and the J gene end by 1 base; junction bases not matched to a gene: 8. The CDR3 is made up of 14 amino acids. Germline-derived CDR1 and CDR2 are SGHRS and YFSETQ.

The chain links TRBV27 to TRBJ1-2; 8 bases align to TRBD1. This CDR3 contains 15 residues. With 2 bases clipped from V and 3 bases from J, the junction kept 5 bases outside the gene matches. The germline V gene has CDR1 MNHEY and CDR2 SMNVEV (reference sequence). The CDR3, as DNA: TGTGCCAGCAGTTTAACAGGGGGAAATCACTATGGCTACACCTTC. Amino acids: CASSLTGGNHYGYTF.

The rearrangement links TRBV6-1 to TRBJ2-1; D remains ambiguous. V dropped 2 bases and J dropped 3 bases, with 14 bases sitting between them. CDR1 and CDR2 (germline): MNHNS, SASEGT. The CDR3 contains 16 residues. CDR3 loop: CASSERLNGVYNEQFF. CDR3 DNA sequence: TGTGCCAGCAGTGAAAGGCTCAACGGAGTCTACAATGAGCAGTTCTTC.

The chain couples TRBV18 to TRBJ2-7, with TRBD1 matching over 7 bases. The ends lost 2 bases at V and 3 bases at J; junction bases unmatched: 1. The germline CDR1 and CDR2 sequences are KGHSH and LQKENI. CDR3 length equals 13 residues. The DNA for the CDR3 is TGTGCCAGCTCACCAAGGGACAGCTACGAGCAGTACTTC. Protein sequence: CASSPRDSYEQYF.

This clone occurred a few times. The gene calls are TRBV10-1 and TRBJ1-1; 7 nucleotides agree with TRBD1. There are 15 residues in the CDR3. The germline CDR1 and CDR2 sequences are WNHNN and SYGVQD (reference sequence). The trim removed 4 bases at V and 1 base at J, leaving 6 bases unmatched. The CDR3 DNA is TGCGCCAGCAGTGTGAAGCGGACAGGGAACACTGAAGCTTTCTTT. Its translation: CASSVKRTGNTEAFF.

This clone was seen a few times. V usage is TRBV7-2 and J usage is TRBJ1-5; D is perhaps TRBD1 (5 bases). This CDR3 is 15 amino acids long. Germline assignment: CDR1 SGHTA and CDR2 FQGNSA. V was trimmed by 1 base and J by 5 bases, leaving 12 bases between them. In DNA, the CDR3 is TGTGCCAGCAGCTTAGTTAGGGGCACTGATCAGCCCCAGCATTTT. Amino acid sequence: CASSLVRGTDQPQHF.

The chain combines TRBV19 with TRBJ2-1; D is perhaps TRBD1 (5 bases). V was trimmed by 9 bases and J by 3 bases, leaving 12 bases between them. This CDR3 has 13 residues. The germline V gene has CDR1 LNHDA and CDR2 SQIVND (reference sequence). The CDR3 DNA sequence: TGTGCCAGCACAGACAGAGTCTACAATGAGCAGTTCTTC. This encodes CASTDRVYNEQFF. Full variable domain (missing parts from reference TRBV19 and TRBJ2-1): DGGITQSPKYLFRKEGQNVTLSCEQNLNHDAMYWYRQDPGQGLRLIYYSQIVNDFQKGDIAEGYSVSREKKESFPLTVTSAQKNPTAFYLCASTDRVYNEQFFGPGTRLTVL.

This chain joins TRBV29-1 and TRBJ2-5; 8 bases match TRBD2. V lost 5 bases, J lost 0 bases, and 5 bases stayed unmatched. Per the germline V gene, CDR1 is SQVTM and CDR2 is ANQGSEA. The CDR3 has 14 residues. CDR3 sequence (DNA): TGCAGCGTTCTCCTAGCGGGCGACCAAGAGACCCAGTACTTC. This encodes CSVLLAGDQETQYF.

Here the CDR3 reads CASSTAGRDNEQFF. The CDR3 DNA follows: TGTGCCAGCAGCACCGCGGGACGTGACAATGAGCAGTTCTTC. This chain links TRBV11-2 with TRBJ2-1; D is perhaps TRBD2 (6 bases). V was shortened by 5 bases and J by 5 bases, with 13 bases between the two germline ends. This CDR3 is 14 amino acids long. CDR1 is SGHAT and CDR2 is FQNNGV in the germline V gene.

Concerning this clone: The junction does not match germline at one end; this may be a read error. The V call is TRBV5-1, the J call TRBJ1-1, with D hard to call. This CDR3 region has 13 residues. Germline-derived CDR1 and CDR2 are SGHRS and YFSETQ. This CDR3 reads CASSGQTNTEAFF. CDR3 nucleotide sequence: TGTGCCAGCAGTGGGCAGACGAACACTGAAGCTTTCTTT.

V is TRBV30 and J is TRBJ2-7, with TRBD2 matching 9 bases. V lost 8 bases to trimming and J lost 4 bases; unmatched junction nucleotides: 9. The V gene's germline CDR1 is GTSNPN and CDR2 SVGIG (reference sequence). The CDR3 spans 13 residues. The CDR3 loop reads CARRVSGRYEQYF. In DNA, the CDR3 is TGTGCCCGAAGGGTTAGCGGGAGATACGAGCAGTACTTC. Drawing the rest from reference TRBV30 and TRBJ2-7, the complete variable domain is SQTIHQWPATLVQPVGSPLSLECTVEGTSNPNLYWYRQAAGRGLQLLFYSVGIGQISSEVPQNLSASRPQDRQFILSSKKLLLSDSGFYLCARRVSGRYEQYFGPGTRLTVT.

V is TRBV30 and J is TRBJ1-5; D is possibly TRBD1 (6 bases). CDR3 length: 12 amino acids. V was shortened by 0 bases and J by 12 bases, with 12 bases between the two germline ends. Germline V gives CDR1 GTSNPN, CDR2 SVGIG (reference sequence). The CDR3 reads CAWSVSGERQHF. CDR3 nucleotide sequence: TGTGCCTGGAGTGTATCAGGGGAACGCCAGCATTTT.

This chain connects TRBV19 to TRBJ2-1; 10 nucleotides agree with TRBD2. Germline CDR1 reads LNHDA; CDR2 reads SQIVND (reference sequence). The CDR3 is made up of 14 amino acids. V lost 8 bases, J lost 0 bases, and 1 base stayed unmatched. CDR3 nucleotide sequence: TGTGCCAGTTCTAGCGGGGGCTCCTACAATGAGCAGTTCTTC. It encodes CASSSGGSYNEQFF.

This sequence joins TRBV3-1 (or the pseudogene TRBV3-2) and TRBJ1-6; 7 positions agree with TRBD1. Germline lookup yields CDR1 LGHDT and CDR2 YNNKEL (reference sequence). V gave up 4 bases and J gave up 0 bases; unmatched junction bases: 0. The CDR3 consists of 15 residues. The CDR3 coding sequence is TGTGCCAGCAGCCGACAGGGCTCCTATAATTCACCCCTCCACTTT. Amino acids: CASSRQGSYNSPLHF.

The chain couples TRBV7-2 to TRBJ1-4, with TRBD1 matching 9 bases. The germline V gene has CDR1 SGHTA and CDR2 FQGNSA. V trimming: 5 bases; J trimming: 1 base; junction bases outside the gene matches: 8. CDR3 length equals 17 residues. CDR3 in amino acids: CASSPLRGQGTNEKLFF. The CDR3 nucleotides read TGTGCCAGCAGCCCCTTACGGGGACAGGGAACTAATGAAAAACTGTTTTTT.

The chain has TRBV5-4 and TRBJ1-1; TRBD1 might be the D (6 bases). Trimming left V 4 bases short and J 2 bases short, with 15 bases between. The germline CDR1 and CDR2 sequences are SGHNT and YYREEE (reference sequence). This CDR3 spans 15 amino acids. In nucleotides, the CDR3 is TGTGCCAGCAGCGGATCTGGACAGCCAAACACTGAAGCTTTCTTT. Protein: CASSGSGQPNTEAFF.

The V call is TRBV7-6, the J call TRBJ2-1; TRBD2 aligns across 7 bases. V lost 1 base, J lost 7 bases, and 7 bases stayed unmatched. The germline V gene has CDR1 SGHVS and CDR2 FNYEAQ. The CDR3 is 15 amino acids. The CDR3 sequence: CASSLDRLAANEQFF. The CDR3 DNA reads TGTGCCAGCAGCTTAGATCGGCTAGCGGCTAATGAGCAGTTCTTC.

This clone was picked up a small number of times. The DNA of the CDR3 is TGTGCCAGCAGCCAAGATTCCCCCTTTTACACACCCGCCGGGACAGGGGAGAAAGCTTTCTTT. It encodes CASSQDSPFYTPAGTGEKAFF. The chain links TRBV4-2 to TRBJ1-1; 10 bases line up with TRBD1. Germline values: CDR1 LGHNA, CDR2 YNFKEQ. There are 21 residues in the CDR3. J lost 9 bases, V lost 0 bases, and 25 bases had no gene match.

The chain is built from TRBV10-2 and TRBJ1-1, with TRBD1 as a possible D gene (6 bases). Germline CDR1 reads WSHSY; CDR2 reads SAAADI. The CDR3 spans 14 residues. V was trimmed by 5 bases and J by 4 bases, leaving 14 bases between them. The CDR3 loop is CASSLIQGTTEAFF. CDR3 DNA: TGCGCCAGCAGTTTAATACAGGGCACCACTGAAGCTTTCTTT.

V gene TRBV20-1 combines with J gene TRBJ2-3, with D perhaps matching TRBD2 (6 bases). Trimming stripped 5 bases from V and 8 bases from J, with 11 bases between. The CDR3 is made up of 11 amino acids. CDR1 and CDR2 from the germline V gene are DFQATT and SNEGSKA (reference sequence). The CDR3 bases are TGCAGTGCTGTCACTAGCCCTACGCAGTATTTT. This sequence encodes CSAVTSPTQYF.

V usage is TRBV5-6 and J usage is TRBJ1-1, with 8 bases matching TRBD1. The CDR3 loop spans 17 amino acids. Trimming at V came to 1 base and at J to 0 bases, leaving 8 bases not matched to a gene. Germline CDR1 SGHDT, CDR2 YYEEEE. CDR3 in amino acids: CASSLRPGGRLNTEAFF. CDR3 DNA: TGTGCCAGCAGCTTGCGGCCAGGGGGCCGCCTGAACACTGAAGCTTTCTTT.

The chain recombines TRBV29-1 with TRBJ1-3; D is possibly TRBD1 (6 bases). This CDR3 is built from 17 residues. CDR1 SQVTM and CDR2 ANQGSEA come from the germline V gene. V dropped 4 bases and J dropped 0 bases, with 19 bases sitting between them. The CDR3 DNA reads TGCAGCGTTGTTTTGGGGGGGGCGATCCCCTCTGGAAACACCATATATTTT. Protein product: CSVVLGGAIPSGNTIYF.

The chain has TRBV5-1 and TRBJ1-3; D perhaps matches TRBD1 (5 bases). CDR3 length equals 13 residues. V was cut by 1 base and J by 7 bases, with 9 bases left in between. Germline V gene data show CDR1 as SGHRS and CDR2 as YFSETQ. In DNA form, the CDR3 reads TGCGCCAGCAGCTTGTTGGGGGGGAACACCATATATTTT. Protein sequence: CASSLLGGNTIYF.

The J gene is TRBJ1-4, the V gene TRBV27, with D hard to call. The CDR3 contains 15 residues. Between the trimmed V and J ends, which lost 4 bases and 0 bases, there was a span of 9 bases. Germline V gene sequence: CDR1 MNHEY, CDR2 SMNVEV (reference sequence). The CDR3 sequence is CASSYAQPTNEKLFF. CDR3 nucleotides: TGTGCCAGCAGTTATGCACAGCCAACTAATGAAAAACTGTTTTTT.

This sequence joins TRBV18 and TRBJ1-1, with D maybe TRBD1 (5 bases). Germline CDR1 KGHSH, CDR2 LQKENI. Trimming took 4 bases from V and 3 from J, leaving 15 bases between them. This CDR3 spans 15 amino acids. CDR3 DNA sequence: TGTGCCAGCTCACGCTCAGGGCCTGCGGACACTGAAGCTTTCTTT. This codes for CASSRSGPADTEAFF.

In DNA, the CDR3 is TGTGCCATACAGGGCTTCGCTGAAGCTTTCTTT. Residues: CAIQGFAEAFF. The J gene is TRBJ1-1, the V gene TRBV2; TRBD1 might be the D (6 bases). Trimming removed 10 bases from V and 6 bases from J, with 12 bases in between. The length of the CDR3 is 11 residues. Germline V CDR1 and CDR2: SNHLY, FYNNEI.